Following are 12 T cell receptor beta chains from one sample sequenced in a study of blood T cell repertoires in COVID-19. Using immunoSEQ multiplex PCR, the repertoire was profiled, and TCRdb retains in-frame clones only, with some absent. Of 240,000 or so clones in the sample, around 84% were seen once. The sample was peripheral blood. These receptors all stem from a woman in her seventies with active or convalescent COVID-19.

This chain uses TRBV18 with TRBJ1-4; 8 nucleotides line up with TRBD1. CDR1 KGHSH and CDR2 LQKENI come from the germline V gene. The CDR3 consists of 13 residues. Losses at the gene ends were 3 bases for V and 7 bases for J; bases not matched to a gene: 1. The chain's CDR3 is CASSPTGGEKLFF. The CDR3 DNA is TGTGCCAGCTCACCTACAGGGGGTGAAAAACTGTTTTTT.

The gene calls are TRBV14 and TRBJ1-2, with a possible D match to TRBD1 (5 bases). The germline V and J ends were trimmed by 0 bases and 7 bases, with 12 bases remaining between them. The CDR3 length is 14 residues. CDR1 and CDR2 from the germline V gene are SGHDN and FVKESK. CDR3 amino acids: CASSQELGGSGYTF. CDR3 bases: TGTGCCAGCAGCCAAGAATTGGGGGGGAGTGGCTACACCTTC.

In DNA, the CDR3 is TGCGCCAGCAGCTTGGGCAGCCTCAGGGGATATGGCTACACCTTC. Translated: CASSLGSLRGYGYTF. This rearrangement joins TRBV5-1 to TRBJ1-2; D is perhaps TRBD1 (6 bases). Germline-derived CDR1 and CDR2 are SGHRS and YFSETQ. The ends were cut back, 0 bases at V and 5 bases at J, with 14 bases in the middle. The CDR3 runs 15 residues. Complete variable domain (other parts from reference TRBV5-1 and TRBJ1-2): KAGVTQTPRYLIKTRGQQVTLSCSPISGHRSVSWYQQTPGQGLQFLFEYFSETQRNKGNFPGRFSGRQFSNSRSEMNVSTLELGDSALYLCASSLGSLRGYGYTFGSGTRLTVV.

This clone was counted a single time. The CDR3 sequence: CASSVQGYGTEAFF. The CDR3 region has the DNA TGCGCCAGCAGCGTCCAGGGCTACGGCACTGAAGCTTTCTTT. The J gene is TRBJ1-1, the V gene TRBV5-1; a weak D match, TRBD1 (5 bases). Germline loops: CDR1 SGHRS, CDR2 YFSETQ. The ends were cut back, 4 bases at V and 4 bases at J, with 14 bases in the middle. This CDR3 spans 14 amino acids. The variable domain in full, completed from reference TRBV5-1 and TRBJ1-1, reads KAGVTQTPRYLIKTRGQQVTLSCSPISGHRSVSWYQQTPGQGLQFLFEYFSETQRNKGNFPGRFSGRQFSNSRSEMNVSTLELGDSALYLCASSVQGYGTEAFFGQGTRLTVV.

The chain joins TRBV6-4 to TRBJ1-6, with 8 bases that match TRBD1. Germline V lookup: CDR1 MRHNA, CDR2 SNTAGT. V trimming: 6 bases; J trimming: 6 bases; junction bases outside the gene matches: 10. This CDR3 has 16 residues. DNA for the CDR3: TGTGCCAGCAGCCCGGACAGGGAGGATGGTAATTCACCCCTCCACTTT. Protein product: CASSPDREDGNSPLHF.

The genes are TRBV6-6 and TRBJ1-6, with 8 bases matching TRBD1. Per the germline V gene, CDR1 is MNHNY and CDR2 is SVGAGI (reference sequence). With V trimmed by 5 bases and J by 7 bases, 4 bases remained unmatched. The CDR3 length is 14 residues. CDR3 loop: CASSPRDRNSPLHF. As DNA, the CDR3 is TGTGCCAGCAGTCCCCGGGACAGGAATTCACCCCTCCACTTT.

The rearrangement joins TRBV7-2 to TRBJ1-6, with TRBD1 matching over 8 bases. J lost 12 bases, V lost 1 base, and 2 bases had no gene match. Germline-derived CDR1 and CDR2 are SGHTA and FQGNSA. The CDR3 loop spans 13 amino acids. The CDR3: CASSLVTGGPLHF. CDR3 in DNA: TGTGCCAGCAGCTTAGTAACAGGGGGACCCCTCCACTTT.

The rearrangement uses TRBV10-1 and TRBJ1-1; 7 bases agree with TRBD1. The CDR3 has 13 residues. Germline assignment: CDR1 WNHNN and CDR2 SYGVQD (reference sequence). Unmatched junction bases numbered 5, after V lost 4 bases and J lost 6 bases. The CDR3 loop reads CASSGYQGAEAFF. CDR3 nucleotide sequence: TGCGCCAGCAGTGGCTATCAGGGGGCTGAAGCTTTCTTT.

The V gene is TRBV5-1, the J gene TRBJ2-5; maybe TRBD1 (5 bases). V lost 4 bases to trimming and J lost 2 bases, with 9 bases between them. CDR1 and CDR2 from the germline V gene are SGHRS and YFSETQ. There are 13 residues in the CDR3. CDR3 coding DNA: TGCGCCAGCAGCCCCAGGGAACAAGAGACCCAGTACTTC. This gives the protein CASSPREQETQYF.

This clone has only one observation. The CDR3, as DNA: TGTGCCAGCACCGGAGAGGGACAGACGGCTTTCTTT. As protein: CASTGEGQTAFF. The chain has TRBV2 and TRBJ1-1; TRBD1 matches 7 bases. Germline V gives CDR1 SNHLY, CDR2 FYNNEI. J lost 11 bases, V lost 7 bases, and 10 bases had no gene match. The CDR3 runs to 12 residues.

The chain uses TRBV7-2 and TRBJ2-5, with 9 bases aligning to TRBD1. This CDR3 contains 16 residues. Germline V gene sequence: CDR1 SGHTA, CDR2 FQGNSA. J lost 4 bases, V lost 5 bases, and 11 bases had no gene match. This CDR3 is CASSTRGTGRGETQYF. In nucleotides, the CDR3 is TGTGCCAGCAGCACCCGAGGGACAGGGCGGGGAGAGACCCAGTACTTC.

The chain uses TRBV3-1 (or the pseudogene TRBV3-2) and TRBJ2-3; TRBD1 aligns across 7 bases. The germline V gene encodes CDR1 LGHDT and CDR2 YNNKEL (reference sequence). The CDR3 length is 16 residues. The trim removed 5 bases at V and 2 bases at J, leaving 10 bases unmatched. The DNA for the CDR3 is TGTGCCAGCAGCTCCTTCTCAGGGGGTATCACAGATACGCAGTATTTT. It codes for CASSSFSGGITDTQYF.